The rows below give T cell receptor beta chains drawn from one sample of a study of cytomegalovirus exposure and HLA in healthy donors. This table comes from immunoSEQ multiplex PCR, and its TCRdb copy is limited to in-frame clones, with some not included. This table has 100,000 to 130,000 clones, approximately 76% appearing once. Sequenced sample: PBMCs. The origin of the receptors is a man aged 18 to 29 in good health and CMV-seronegative. Both conserved end residues are part of each CDR3. A D gene is named only where the DNA matches it firmly. Clone size, where shown, is once, few, many, or a class for clones that have expanded.

CDR3 length	V gene	D gene	J gene	clone size	CDR3 protein	CDR3 DNA
14	TRBV9	NA	TRBJ1-2	NA	CASSVAAGKGGYTF	TGTGCCAGCAGCGTAGCGGCCGGGAAGGGTGGCTACACCTTC
14	TRBV28	NA	TRBJ1-2	NA	CASSQGTGRRGYTF	TGTGCCAGCAGCCAGGGAACAGGAAGACGTGGCTACACCTTC
14	TRBV29-1	TRBD1	TRBJ1-1	NA	CSVQGQGPNTEAFF	TGCAGCGTTCAGGGACAGGGGCCGAACACTGAAGCTTTCTTT
12	TRBV19	NA	TRBJ1-2	NA	CASSITTGGYTF	TGTGCCAGTAGTATTACGACGGGTGGCTACACCTTC
17	TRBV4-1	TRBD1	TRBJ1-5	NA	CASSQEVTGLGYQPQHF	TGCGCCAGCAGCCAAGAAGTGACAGGGTTGGGTTATCAGCCCCAGCATTTT
16	TRBV6-5	NA	TRBJ2-3	NA	CASSFNSGTSTDTQYF	TGTGCCAGCAGTTTCAATAGCGGCACTAGCACAGATACGCAGTATTTT
18	TRBV7-2	TRBD2	TRBJ2-3	once	CASSLGMTSGGATDTQYF	TGTGCCAGCAGCTTAGGAATGACTAGCGGGGGGGCCACAGATACGCAGTATTTT
18	TRBV7-6	TRBD2	TRBJ2-5	NA	CASSTGLAGGRGWETQYF	TGTGCCAGCAGCACGGGACTAGCGGGGGGGCGTGGATGGGAGACCCAGTACTTC
14	TRBV7-7	NA	TRBJ2-5	once	CASSLNRGSETQYF	TGTGCCAGCAGCTTAAACCGGGGATCGGAGACCCAGTACTTC
14	TRBV7-9	TRBD1	TRBJ1-3	NA	CASRIQGKGNTIYF	TGTGCCAGCCGAATACAGGGGAAGGGAAACACCATATATTTT
15	TRBV7-2	TRBD1	TRBJ2-7	NA	CASSPGGSVSYEQYF	TGTGCCAGCAGCCCAGGGGGTAGCGTTTCCTACGAGCAGTACTTC
14	TRBV13	NA	TRBJ1-4	NA	CASSLGPMSEKLFF	TGTGCCAGCAGCTTAGGCCCGATGAGTGAAAAACTGTTTTTT
15	TRBV7-2	TRBD2	TRBJ2-1	NA	CASSLGPSGVREQFF	TGTGCCAGCAGCTTAGGCCCTAGCGGGGTCAGGGAGCAGTTCTTC
13	TRBV29-1	TRBD1	TRBJ1-2	NA	CSASGQGTYGYTF	TGCAGCGCTTCGGGACAGGGGACCTATGGCTACACCTTC
12	TRBV7-8	NA	TRBJ2-7	NA	CASGVQDYEQYF	TGTGCCAGCGGGGTACAGGACTACGAGCAGTACTTC
13	TRBV4-3	NA	TRBJ2-2	NA	CASSQATYGELFF	TGCGCCAGCAGCCAAGCTACTTATGGGGAGCTGTTTTTT
13	TRBV7-7	NA	TRBJ2-5	NA	CASSSPGWETQYF	TGTGCTAGCAGCTCCCCAGGTTGGGAGACCCAGTACTTC
16	TRBV2	TRBD1	TRBJ2-2	NA	CASSEDRGLWTGELFF	TGTGCCAGCAGTGAAGACAGGGGGCTTTGGACCGGGGAGCTGTTTTTT
19	TRBV10-3	TRBD1	TRBJ2-7	NA	CAISETGQGARRHGYEQYF	TGTGCCATCAGTGAGACGGGACAGGGGGCCCGCCGCCACGGCTACGAGCAGTACTTC
17	TRBV5-1	NA	TRBJ1-2	NA	CASSLGSGDGGRYGYTF	TGCGCCAGCAGCTTGGGTTCCGGGGACGGAGGGAGGTATGGCTACACCTTC
14	TRBV5-1	NA	TRBJ2-2	NA	CASSLDRASGELFF	TGCGCCAGCAGCTTGGACAGGGCGAGCGGGGAGCTGTTTTTT
13	TRBV7-8	NA	TRBJ2-5	NA	CASSLAQGGTQYF	TGTGCCAGCAGCTTAGCTCAGGGTGGGACCCAGTACTTC
15	TRBV5-4	TRBD1	TRBJ2-2	NA	CASSFRDRQTGELFF	TGTGCCAGCAGCTTCCGGGACAGACAAACCGGGGAGCTGTTTTTT
19	TRBV5-1	TRBD2	TRBJ2-7	NA	CASSLASGLAGGQSYEQYF	TGCGCCAGCAGCTTGGCATCGGGGCTAGCGGGGGGGCAGTCCTACGAGCAGTACTTC
12	TRBV11-1	NA	TRBJ1-4	NA	CASSLSAEKLFF	TGTGCCAGCAGCTTGAGCGCCGAAAAACTGTTTTTT
14	TRBV28	NA	TRBJ2-7	few	CASSLRTTTYEQYF	TGTGCCAGCAGTCTTAGGACAACGACCTACGAGCAGTACTTC
17	TRBV19	TRBD1	TRBJ2-6	NA	CASSMEQGLIRANVLTF	TGTGCCAGTAGTATGGAACAGGGGCTTATTAGGGCCAACGTCCTGACTTTC
13	TRBV9	TRBD2	TRBJ2-5	NA	CASSVALAGGQYF	TGTGCCAGCAGCGTAGCGCTAGCGGGGGGCCAGTACTTC